This T cell receptor (beta chain) was sequenced in a study of blood T cells in healthy people across ages. Study-wide background: Using template switching, researchers captured about one barcoded beta molecule for each two T cells.

Approximately 9.6 milliliters of peripheral blood were drawn from each donor into EDTA-treated tubes. Germline CDR1 reads SGDLS; CDR2 reads YYNGEE. Trimming cost V 0 bases and J 4 bases, with 13 bases left between them. This CDR3 is 15 amino acids long. It was with a sample-barcoded 5' primer and a J-beta primer mix that a second PCR of about 6 to 12 cycles was run. Carrying 12 random nucleotides, a template-switch adaptor labeled each individual cDNA molecule. From the 5' RACE reads, TCRdb called clonotypes with MiXCR, one entry per CDR3 protein. Seen here are around 600,000 distinct CDR3 sequences, around half observed once, and the top ten hold around 23%. Study results and limitations: As naive T cell percentage varied, TCR beta diversity correlated strongly with it.

Comments on this clonotype: Its antigen remains unknown.

Sequencing used blood. The source is an elderly man in good health. The genes are TRBV9 and TRBJ2-5; D is possibly TRBD2 (5 bases). Written as DNA, the CDR3 is TGTGCCAGCAGCGTAGACGGTACTCGGGGAGAGACCCAGTACTTC. Translation gives CASSVDGTRGETQYF.